One and the same sample provided the 5 T cell receptor beta chains below, sequenced in a study of spatial heterogeneity in lung cancer. Time point here: sample taken at primary tumor resection. Whole RNA, isolated from tumor, nontumor lung or frozen PBMC, was sequenced without prior sorting. MiXCR, run by TCRdb on the 5' RACE reads, gives a single entry per CDR3 protein. The table lists more than 9,000 distinct CDR3 sequences, over 15% of them singletons, with roughly 52% in the top ten. The specimen was PBMCs, collected at surgery. These receptors all come from a male donor with early-stage non-small cell lung cancer.

The sample holds many counts of this clonotype. The chain couples TRBV6-5 to TRBJ2-1; no firm D call. The CDR3 sequence is 14 residues long. Trimming left V 0 bases short and J 7 bases short, with 10 bases between. Germline CDR1 and CDR2: MNHEY and SVGAGI. The CDR3 protein is CASSYSGDPNEQFF. The CDR3 coding sequence is TGTGCCAGCAGTTACTCGGGCGATCCAAATGAGCAGTTCTTC.

This clonotype has ten or more counts. This chain uses TRBV18 with TRBJ2-3; D not resolved. CDR1 is KGHSH and CDR2 is LQKENI in the germline V gene. CDR3 length: 14 residues. The V gene lost 3 bases and the J gene lost 0 bases, with 7 bases spanning the gap. This chain's CDR3 is CASSPGLSTDTQYF. The CDR3 DNA follows: TGTGCCAGCTCACCGGGCTTGAGCACAGATACGCAGTATTTT.

Comment on this clonotype: The conserved final phenylalanine or tryptophan is absent from the CDR3, which likely points to a read error. V is TRBV20-1 and J is TRBJ2-5; TRBD2 matches at 13 bases. Germline lookup yields CDR1 DFQATT and CDR2 SNEGSKA (reference sequence). J gave up 4 bases and V 0 bases, and 8 bases lay outside the gene matches. The CDR3 runs 17 residues. CDR3 coding DNA: TGCAGTGCTAGAGATGAAAGACTAGCGGGAGGAGTAGAGACCCAGTACTCC. It yields the protein CSARDERLAGGVETQYS.

This clonotype has a handful of counts. CDR3 in DNA: TGTGCCAGCAGTCCGGGACAGTCCCAGGTGACCCAGTACTTC. This sequence encodes CASSPGQSQVTQYF. This sequence joins TRBV5-5 and TRBJ2-5, with 7 positions matching TRBD1. Germline CDR1 reads SGHKS; CDR2 reads YYEKEE (reference sequence). V lost 5 bases, J lost 7 bases, and 11 bases stayed unmatched. CDR3 size: 14 residues.

This chain uses TRBV9 with TRBJ1-1; possible D gene TRBD1, 5 bases. Trimming took off 0 bases at V and 1 base at J, with 7 bases between the two ends. CDR3 size: 14 residues. The germline CDR1 and CDR2 sequences are SGDLS and YYNGEE. In DNA form, the CDR3 reads TGTGCCAGCAGCGTAGACACAGGGAACACTGAAGCTTTCTTT. Encoded protein: CASSVDTGNTEAFF.